The clone carrying this T cell receptor (beta chain) was counted between two and nine times. Its antigen is not known. Germline values: CDR1 WNHNN, CDR2 SYGVQD (reference sequence). The CDR3 has 16 amino acids. V lost 3 bases to trimming and J lost 3 bases, with 17 bases between them. This record belongs to a study of blood T cells in healthy people across ages. Study findings and constraints: Leaving the PBMCs unsorted stopped any conclusive comparison of naive versus antigen-experienced cells.

The second PCR ran about 6 to 11 cycles with a sample-barcoded 5' primer and J-beta primers. TCRdb reanalysed the 5' RACE reads using MiXCR and keeps one entry per CDR3 protein. Of approximately 690,000 distinct CDR3 sequences listed, around two fifths are singletons. The chain combines TRBV10-1 with TRBJ1-1, with unresolved D. The specimen was blood. This TCR was sampled from a man older than 75 in good health. The CDR3 sequence: CASSDSSAGGYTEAFF. CDR3 coding DNA: TGCGCCAGCAGTGACAGCTCTGCAGGAGGGTACACTGAAGCTTTCTTT.